What follows are 10 T cell receptor beta chains derived from one specimen sequenced in a study of blood T cells in healthy people across ages. Using a J-beta primer mix together with a sample-barcoded 5' primer, a second PCR was run for roughly 6 to 11 cycles. A single record per CDR3 protein comes from TCRdb applying MiXCR to the 5' RACE reads. Found here are 700,000 to 900,000 distinct CDR3 sequences, roughly 50% of them singletons; the top ten hold approximately 40%. Material for sequencing was blood. The source is a man older than 75 in good health.

The gene calls are TRBV24-1 and TRBJ1-2; D is perhaps TRBD1 (6 bases). V lost 5 bases to trimming and J lost 4 bases, with 10 bases between them. The CDR3 totals 13 residues. The germline V gene encodes CDR1 KGHDR and CDR2 SFDVKD. The CDR3 protein is CATSATGSYGYTF. Written as DNA, the CDR3 is TGTGCCACCAGTGCCACAGGGAGCTATGGCTACACCTTC.

This clonotype came up a few times. The CDR3 DNA follows: TGTGCCAGCAGCTACGGGACTAGCGGAACCCGAGACGTCTACGAGCAGTACTTC. Its protein product is CASSYGTSGTRDVYEQYF. The chain combines TRBV7-6 with TRBJ2-7; the match to TRBD2 covers 11 bases. The CDR3 covers 18 residues. CDR1 is SGHVS and CDR2 is FNYEAQ in the germline V gene. V lost 4 bases and J lost 3; bases outside the gene matches: 14.

This clonotype was seen a few times. The rearrangement links TRBV7-8 to TRBJ2-5; 7 bases map to TRBD2. The CDR3 is made up of 15 amino acids. The ends lost 1 base at V and 5 bases at J; junction bases unmatched: 7. Germline values: CDR1 SGHVS, CDR2 FQNEAQ. CDR3 coding DNA: TGTGCCAGCAGCTTAGAGACGGGAGGAGGCGAGACCCAGTACTTC. Residues: CASSLETGGGETQYF.

Written as DNA, the CDR3 is TGTGCCAGCAGCCCGGGGACTAGCGGGAGCTATGAGCAGTTCTTC. Amino acid sequence: CASSPGTSGSYEQFF. The chain is built from TRBV7-8 and TRBJ2-1; 14 nucleotides align to TRBD2. The trim removed 5 bases at V and 8 bases at J, leaving 5 bases unmatched. Looked up from germline, CDR1 is SGHVS and CDR2 is FQNEAQ. The CDR3 sequence is 15 residues long.

This chain joins TRBV20-1 and TRBJ2-2, with unresolved D. This CDR3 region has 14 residues. V shed 1 base and J shed 4 bases, with 10 bases lying between them. Looked up from germline, CDR1 is DFQATT and CDR2 is SNEGSKA (reference sequence). CDR3 protein: CSARVSPGTGELFF. The DNA for the CDR3 is TGCAGTGCTAGAGTGTCCCCCGGCACCGGGGAGCTGTTTTTT.

V is TRBV4-2 and J is TRBJ1-2; maybe TRBD1 (6 bases). Germline lookup yields CDR1 LGHNA and CDR2 YNFKEQ. This CDR3 contains 15 residues. V was trimmed by 0 bases and J by 8 bases, leaving 16 bases between them. CDR3 protein: CASSQEDTGTWGYTF. The CDR3 nucleotides read TGTGCCAGCAGCCAAGAGGATACAGGGACCTGGGGCTACACCTTC.

The V gene is TRBV11-3, the J gene TRBJ2-1, with TRBD2 matching over 7 bases. The germline V gene has CDR1 SGHNT and CDR2 YENEEA. CDR3 size: 14 residues. Trimming took 5 bases from V and 6 from J; bases not matched to a gene: 7. CDR3 sequence (DNA): TGTGCCAGCAGCGTGCGGGAGCGGGGCAATGAGCAGTTCTTC. Residues: CASSVRERGNEQFF.

The CDR3 sequence is CSAPDGRQNEQYF. In nucleotides, the CDR3 is TGCAGTGCTCCGGACGGCCGGCAAAATGAGCAGTACTTC. The genes are TRBV20-1 and TRBJ2-5; no clear D. The V gene lost 5 bases and the J gene lost 11 bases, with 21 bases spanning the gap. The CDR3 has 13 amino acids. The germline V gene has CDR1 DFQATT and CDR2 SNEGSKA (reference sequence).

This clonotype was seen more than once but under ten times. The J gene is TRBJ2-1, the V gene TRBV7-2; D unresolved. The germline V gene encodes CDR1 SGHTA and CDR2 FQGNSA. The CDR3 length is 15 residues. V gave up 0 bases and J gave up 2 bases, with 8 bases separating them. CDR3 residues: CASSLAYGPYNEQFF. In DNA, the CDR3 is TGTGCCAGCAGCTTAGCCTACGGACCCTACAATGAGCAGTTCTTC.

This chain connects TRBV10-3 to TRBJ2-2; D is undetermined. Trimming shortened V by 5 bases and J by 3 bases, and 4 bases separated the two germline ends. Germline V gene lookup returns CDR1 ENHRY and CDR2 SYGVKD. This CDR3 is built from 12 residues. The chain's CDR3 is CAISPYTGELFF. In DNA, the CDR3 is TGTGCCATCAGTCCGTACACCGGGGAGCTGTTTTTT.